This entry concerns a single T cell receptor (beta chain). Its matching antigen is unknown. The source of the sample is a study of OX40 agonist ivuxolimab in advanced cancers. The CDR3 has 14 residues. Germline loops: CDR1 SGDLS, CDR2 YYNGEE. J lost 4 bases, V lost 2 bases, and 4 bases had no gene match. Notes on the study in general: The mean number of expanded clones was higher in CD8+ T cells than in CD4+. Some patients who did not respond also had low normalized T-cell clonal expansion. Specificity for antigen went undetermined in the expanded peripheral T cells.

Measured with immunoSEQ multiplex PCR; TCRdb has only the in-frame clones, and not every one. The sample yields 77,000 or so clones, approximately 87% seen once. This chain links TRBV9 with TRBJ2-5, with 8 nucleotides matching TRBD2. This specimen was CD4+ or CD8+ T cells sorted from blood, taken in a trial of the OX40 agonist ivuxolimab. The sequence derives from an adult with an advanced solid tumor such as melanoma, head and neck, liver or kidney cancer. In DNA, the CDR3 is TGTGCCAGCAGCGTCGGACTAGCCCCAGAGACCCAGTACTTC. As protein: CASSVGLAPETQYF.